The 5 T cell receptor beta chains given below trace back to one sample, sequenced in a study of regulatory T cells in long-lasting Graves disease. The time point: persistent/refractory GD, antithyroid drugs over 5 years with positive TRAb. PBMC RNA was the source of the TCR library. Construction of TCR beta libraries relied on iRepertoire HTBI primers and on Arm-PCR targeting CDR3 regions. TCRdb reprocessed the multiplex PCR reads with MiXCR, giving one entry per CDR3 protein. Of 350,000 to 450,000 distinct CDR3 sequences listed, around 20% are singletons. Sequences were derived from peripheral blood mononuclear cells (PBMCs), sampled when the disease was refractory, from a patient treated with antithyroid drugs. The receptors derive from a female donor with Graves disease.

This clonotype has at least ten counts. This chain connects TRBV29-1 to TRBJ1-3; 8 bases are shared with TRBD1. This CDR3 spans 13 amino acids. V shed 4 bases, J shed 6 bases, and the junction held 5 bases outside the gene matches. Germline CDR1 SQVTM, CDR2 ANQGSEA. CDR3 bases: TGCAGCGTTGGGCCAGGGGGCGAAAACACCATATATTTT. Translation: CSVGPGGENTIYF.

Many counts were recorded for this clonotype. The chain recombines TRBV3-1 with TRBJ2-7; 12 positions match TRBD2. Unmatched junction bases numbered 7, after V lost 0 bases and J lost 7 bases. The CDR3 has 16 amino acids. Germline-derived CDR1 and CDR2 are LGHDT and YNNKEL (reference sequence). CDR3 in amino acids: CASSQDPSGRVSEQYF. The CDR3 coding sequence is TGTGCCAGCAGCCAAGACCCTAGCGGGAGGGTCTCTGAGCAGTACTTC.

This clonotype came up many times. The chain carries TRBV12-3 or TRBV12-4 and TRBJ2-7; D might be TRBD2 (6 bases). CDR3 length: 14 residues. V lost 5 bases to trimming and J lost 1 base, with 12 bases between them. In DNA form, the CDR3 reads TGTGCCAGCAGTCTCCGGGACTCTTCCTACGAGCAGTACTTC. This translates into CASSLRDSSYEQYF.

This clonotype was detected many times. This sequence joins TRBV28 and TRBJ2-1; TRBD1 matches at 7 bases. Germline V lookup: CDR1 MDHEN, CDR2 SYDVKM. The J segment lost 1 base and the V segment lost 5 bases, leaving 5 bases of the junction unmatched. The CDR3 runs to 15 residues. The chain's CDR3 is CASSAATGSYNEQFF. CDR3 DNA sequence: TGTGCCAGCAGTGCCGCGACAGGGTCCTACAATGAGCAGTTCTTC.

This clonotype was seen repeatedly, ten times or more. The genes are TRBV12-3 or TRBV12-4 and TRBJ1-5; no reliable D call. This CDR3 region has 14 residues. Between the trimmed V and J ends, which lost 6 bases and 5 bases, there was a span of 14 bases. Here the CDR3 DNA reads TGTGCCAGCAGGTGGGAGACGGGCGATCAGCCCCAGCATTTT. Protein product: CASRWETGDQPQHF.